This TCR beta chain originates from a study of OX40 agonist ivuxolimab in advanced cancers. At the level of the study: Recorded diagnoses for dose-escalation patients were hepatocellular carcinoma, melanoma, renal cell or head and neck cancer. It was permissible to have had prior anti-PD-1, anti-PD-L1 or anti-CTLA-4 therapy, and about 40% had some. Study-wide results and caveats: Circulating CD4+ and CD8+ T cells showed clonal expansion by week 6 at 0.1 to 3.0 mg/kg.

There are a few counts of this clone. Its cognate antigen is unknown. Blood sampling was done at baseline, cycle 4 day 1, and cycle 7 day 1. Clones were sequenced by immunoSEQ multiplex PCR, and TCRdb holds only the in-frame ones, with some missing. Of about 96,000 clones in the sample, more than 80% were seen once. CDR1 SGHTA and CDR2 FQGNSA come from the germline V gene. The CDR3 consists of 15 residues. Germline trimming cut 6 bases from V and 1 base from J; bases unmatched to any gene: 6. The chain joins TRBV7-2 to TRBJ1-1; TRBD1 matches 9 bases. The receptor's source is an adult with an advanced solid tumor such as melanoma, head and neck, liver or kidney cancer. Source: CD4+ or CD8+ T cells sorted from blood, taken in a trial of the OX40 agonist ivuxolimab. The CDR3 loop is CASRVTQGANTEAFF. The CDR3 DNA reads as TGTGCCAGCAGGGTCACACAGGGGGCGAACACTGAAGCTTTCTTT.